The source of this TCR beta chain is a study of T cells in Graves' hyperthyroidism and ophthalmopathy. V dropped 4 bases and J dropped 6 bases, with 13 bases sitting between them. The CDR3 runs 12 residues. Germline values: CDR1 DFQATT, CDR2 SNEGSKA (reference sequence). Study-wide points: Using 13 V-J features, a model discriminated ophthalmopathy from stable hyperthyroidism. Prediction of ophthalmopathy progression came a median approximately 6.6 months pre-onset.

Turning to this clonotype: Its cognate antigen is unknown.

The investigators amplified TCR beta CDR3 regions from RNA transcripts. The HTBI set primed first-round TCR CDR3 RT-PCR. One entry per CDR3 protein, called by TCRdb with MiXCR from the multiplex PCR reads. The sample holds some 300,000 distinct CDR3 sequences, about an eighth seen once. Specimen: blood. This chain connects TRBV20-1 to TRBJ2-7; D unclear. The receptor was derived from a woman in her twenties or thirties with Graves' hyperthyroidism that later progressed to Graves' ophthalmopathy. The CDR3 nucleotides read TGCAGTGCTAAGCGAATGTCGTCCGAGCAGTACTTC. This encodes CSAKRMSSEQYF.